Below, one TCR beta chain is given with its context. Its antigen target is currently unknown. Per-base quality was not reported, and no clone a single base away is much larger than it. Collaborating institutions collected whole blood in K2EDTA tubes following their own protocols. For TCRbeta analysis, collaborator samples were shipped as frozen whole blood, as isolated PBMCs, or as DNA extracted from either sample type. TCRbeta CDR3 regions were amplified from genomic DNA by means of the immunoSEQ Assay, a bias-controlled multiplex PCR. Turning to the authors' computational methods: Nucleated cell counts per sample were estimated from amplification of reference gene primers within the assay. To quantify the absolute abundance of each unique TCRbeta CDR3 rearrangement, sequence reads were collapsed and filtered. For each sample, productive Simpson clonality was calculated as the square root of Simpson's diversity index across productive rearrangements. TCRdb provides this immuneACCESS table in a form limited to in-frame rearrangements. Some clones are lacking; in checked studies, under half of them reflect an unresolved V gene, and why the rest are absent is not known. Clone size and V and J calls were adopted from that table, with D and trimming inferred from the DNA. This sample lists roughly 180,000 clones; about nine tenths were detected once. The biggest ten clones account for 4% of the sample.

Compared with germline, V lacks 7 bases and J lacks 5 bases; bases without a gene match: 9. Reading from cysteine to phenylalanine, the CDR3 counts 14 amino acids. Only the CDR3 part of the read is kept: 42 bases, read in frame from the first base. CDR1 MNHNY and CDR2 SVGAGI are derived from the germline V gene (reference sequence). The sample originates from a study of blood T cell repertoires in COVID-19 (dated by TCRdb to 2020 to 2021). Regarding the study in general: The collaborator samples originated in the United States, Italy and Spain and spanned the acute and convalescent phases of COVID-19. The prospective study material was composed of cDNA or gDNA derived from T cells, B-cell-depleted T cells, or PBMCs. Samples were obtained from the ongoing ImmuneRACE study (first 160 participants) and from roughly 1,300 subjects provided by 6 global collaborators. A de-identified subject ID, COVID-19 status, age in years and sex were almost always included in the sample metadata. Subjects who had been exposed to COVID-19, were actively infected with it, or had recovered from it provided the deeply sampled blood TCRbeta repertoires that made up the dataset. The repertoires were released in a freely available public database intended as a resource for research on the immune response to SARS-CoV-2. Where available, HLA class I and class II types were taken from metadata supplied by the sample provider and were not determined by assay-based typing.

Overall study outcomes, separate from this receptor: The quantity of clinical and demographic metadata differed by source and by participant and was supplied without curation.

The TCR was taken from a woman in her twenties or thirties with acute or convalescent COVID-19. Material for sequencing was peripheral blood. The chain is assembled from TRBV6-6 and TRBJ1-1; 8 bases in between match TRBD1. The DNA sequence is TGTGCCAGCACCGCCCAGGGGGCGGGTACTGAAGCTTTCTTT. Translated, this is CASTAQGAGTEAFF.